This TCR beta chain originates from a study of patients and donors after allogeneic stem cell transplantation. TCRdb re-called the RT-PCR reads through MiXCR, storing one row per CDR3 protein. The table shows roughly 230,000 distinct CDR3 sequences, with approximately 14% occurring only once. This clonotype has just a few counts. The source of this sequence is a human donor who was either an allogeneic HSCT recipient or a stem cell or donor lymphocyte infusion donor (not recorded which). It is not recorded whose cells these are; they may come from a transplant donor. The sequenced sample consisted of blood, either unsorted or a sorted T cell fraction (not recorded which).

The CDR3: CSASPGTPKAEAFF. In DNA, the CDR3 is TGCAGTGCTTCCCCCGGGACACCGAAGGCTGAAGCTTTCTTT. The genes are TRBV20-1 and TRBJ1-1; TRBD1 might be the D (6 bases). The V end was cut by 5 bases, the J end by 6 bases, with 19 bases between. Germline CDR1 reads DFQATT; CDR2 reads SNEGSKA (reference sequence). The CDR3 is 14 amino acids.